A selection of T cell receptor beta chains follows, all from one sample in a study of blood T cell repertoires in COVID-19. TCRdb's copy holds only in-frame clones and misses some; the assay was immunoSEQ multiplex PCR. The table shows about 26,000 clones, with approximately 82% occurring only once. The sample consisted of peripheral blood. The receptor source for this set is a man older than 75 with active or convalescent COVID-19. Each CDR3 is given with its conserved first and last residue. The order of the fields is J gene, V gene, CDR3 protein.

J: TRBJ1-4
V: TRBV6-6
CDR3: CASSYSGGPNEKLFF

J: TRBJ2-3
V: TRBV18
CDR3: CASSPLAGTDTQYF

J: TRBJ1-2
V: TRBV3-1/TRBV3-2
CDR3: CASSYSGVIQGYTF

J: TRBJ2-1
V: TRBV24-1
CDR3: CATSDLGLAGGGEQFF

J: TRBJ2-7
V: TRBV5-1
CDR3: CASSTGTSGGGEQYF

J: TRBJ2-2
V: TRBV24-1
CDR3: CATSEAGDISGELFF

J: TRBJ2-5
V: TRBV5-1
CDR3: CASTPEGRGRGIETQYF

J: TRBJ2-3
V: TRBV7-2
CDR3: CASSLERIRTADTQYF

J: TRBJ2-2
V: TRBV28
CDR3: CASSSPGRNTGELFF

J: TRBJ2-2
V: TRBV18
CDR3: CASSKRMVSGAGELFF

J: TRBJ1-2
V: TRBV5-1
CDR3: CASSLEQGLGYTF

J: TRBJ1-3
V: TRBV6-1
CDR3: CASSEAIQVVPGNTIYF

J: TRBJ1-2
V: TRBV3-1/TRBV3-2
CDR3: CASSQFGSDRYGYTF

J: TRBJ1-2
V: TRBV10-3
CDR3: CAISETGWGYTF

J: TRBJ2-3
V: TRBV2
CDR3: CASSVVPDTQYF

J: TRBJ1-1
V: TRBV5-5
CDR3: CASSAAGEAFF

J: TRBJ1-5
V: TRBV9
CDR3: CASSVGTVGQPQHF

J: TRBJ1-2
V: TRBV6-5
CDR3: CASSPLAGEGYGYTF

J: TRBJ1-2
V: TRBV5-1
CDR3: CASSLGDRGFNSYTF

J: TRBJ2-5
V: TRBV7-7
CDR3: CASSPGQGETQYF

J: TRBJ2-2
V: TRBV5-1
CDR3: CASSLGGGAGELFF

J: TRBJ2-3
V: TRBV2
CDR3: CASSGDFTDTQYF

J: TRBJ2-1
V: TRBV5-6
CDR3: CASSYRRTASYNEQFF

J: TRBJ2-1
V: TRBV18
CDR3: CASSPPIGRGYEQFF

J: TRBJ1-1
V: TRBV18
CDR3: CASSPQAGEAFF

J: TRBJ1-2
V: TRBV19
CDR3: CASSRKQGADYGYTF

J: TRBJ2-2
V: TRBV2
CDR3: CASSGLAGATGELFF

J: TRBJ2-7
V: TRBV27
CDR3: CASSLQGRGFYEQYF

J: TRBJ2-1
V: TRBV28
CDR3: CASSLILDPDNEQFF

J: TRBJ2-5
V: TRBV29-1
CDR3: CSVEDLYRAGGQETQYF

J: TRBJ2-5
V: TRBV4-2
CDR3: CASSQDRATSTSGFGRETQYF

J: TRBJ1-5
V: TRBV29-1
CDR3: CSVRGSMNQPQHF

J: TRBJ2-2
V: TRBV11-3
CDR3: CASSPTSGAAGELFF

J: TRBJ2-1
V: TRBV5-1
CDR3: CASSLAGGGYNEQFF

J: TRBJ1-2
V: TRBV6-1
CDR3: CASSEGDGGGAYGYTF

J: TRBJ1-4
V: TRBV29-1
CDR3: CSVEGPGKEKLFF

J: TRBJ1-6
V: TRBV5-5
CDR3: CASGPTGTLVSPLHF

J: TRBJ2-7
V: TRBV9
CDR3: CASSVKTGNYEQYF

J: TRBJ2-5
V: TRBV2
CDR3: CASSGLGTSQETQYF